This TCR beta chain was retrieved from a study of blood T cell repertoires in COVID-19. Study background: Researchers got acute and convalescent COVID-19 samples from the United States, Italy and Spain.

The CDR3 length is 13 residues. The germline V gene encodes CDR1 LGHDT and CDR2 YNNKEL (reference sequence). Trimming pared 0 bases from V and 9 bases from J, leaving 12 bases between. Repertoires were generated with immunoSEQ multiplex PCR, while TCRdb's copy carries only in-frame clones and drops some. The sample yields around 130,000 clones, around 80% seen once. Sequencing was carried out using PBMCs or T cells enriched from blood (not recorded which). The chain carries TRBV3-1 (or the pseudogene TRBV3-2) and TRBJ2-7; D is perhaps TRBD2 (6 bases). The TCR originated in a man between 40 and 49 years old with acute COVID-19. The CDR3: CASSQEGGRGQYF. For the CDR3, the DNA is TGTGCCAGCAGCCAAGAGGGGGGACGGGGGCAGTACTTC.